The 3 T cell receptor beta chains in this list originate from one sample, sequenced in a study of cytomegalovirus exposure and HLA in healthy donors. PCR used 60 Vbeta primers and 13 Jbeta primers. The data were produced by immunoSEQ multiplex PCR, yet TCRdb's version contains in-frame clones alone and is incomplete. The sample carries some 190,000 clones, about four fifths recorded once. The material sequenced was PBMCs. Source of these receptors: a woman between 45 and 60 years old in good health and CMV-seronegative.

The V call is TRBV7-6, the J call TRBJ2-1; unclear D gene. The V gene lost 2 bases and the J gene lost 5 bases, with 16 bases spanning the gap. The germline gives CDR1 SGHVS, CDR2 FNYEAQ. The CDR3 is made up of 16 amino acids. The CDR3 sequence is CASSLYAAPLNNEQFF. The CDR3 nucleotides read TGTGCCAGCAGCTTATATGCGGCTCCCCTGAACAATGAGCAGTTCTTC.

The chain couples TRBV9 to TRBJ1-5, with D unresolved. This CDR3 comprises 15 residues. The V end lost 0 bases, the J end lost 0 bases, and 7 bases lay between the germline ends. The germline V gene has CDR1 SGDLS and CDR2 YYNGEE. DNA for the CDR3: TGTGCCAGCAGCGTAGACGGGATTAGCAATCAGCCCCAGCATTTT. Its translation: CASSVDGISNQPQHF.

This chain connects TRBV6-1 to TRBJ2-1, with TRBD1 identical over 8 bases. The ends lost 9 bases at V and 3 bases at J; junction bases unmatched: 7. CDR1 and CDR2 from the germline V gene are MNHNS and SASEGT. CDR3 length: 14 residues. CDR3: CASAGTGFYNEQFF. As DNA, the CDR3 is TGTGCCAGTGCAGGGACAGGTTTCTACAATGAGCAGTTCTTC.